The sequence of this TCR beta chain was determined in a study of long-term antiretroviral therapy in people with HIV. Only United States sites treated participants with HIV. Researchers ran immunoSEQ v3.0 at survey level. Profiled with immunoSEQ multiplex PCR; TCRdb holds only in-frame clones, not every one. This table holds tens of thousands of clones, around 88% found once. This clone was recorded only once. Its target is not known. Study-wide points: Nothing was known about ART adherence, viral resistance or changes in therapy. From about 2003 to 2018, blood was obtained, possibly while participants received older ART regimens. Whichever time point was examined, clones expanded before ART dominated the repertoire.

V was pared by 7 bases and J by 1 base, with 11 bases between. CDR3 length: 13 residues. Germline V CDR1 and CDR2: ENHRY, SYGVKD. This rearrangement joins TRBV10-3 to TRBJ2-7; D ambiguous. Sequencing was performed on unsorted PBMCs, taken just before starting antiretroviral therapy. The TCR sequence derives from a woman between 18 and 29 years old with HIV. CDR3: CAITNSRSYEQYF. CDR3 sequence (DNA): TGTGCCATCACAAACTCCAGATCCTACGAGCAGTACTTC.